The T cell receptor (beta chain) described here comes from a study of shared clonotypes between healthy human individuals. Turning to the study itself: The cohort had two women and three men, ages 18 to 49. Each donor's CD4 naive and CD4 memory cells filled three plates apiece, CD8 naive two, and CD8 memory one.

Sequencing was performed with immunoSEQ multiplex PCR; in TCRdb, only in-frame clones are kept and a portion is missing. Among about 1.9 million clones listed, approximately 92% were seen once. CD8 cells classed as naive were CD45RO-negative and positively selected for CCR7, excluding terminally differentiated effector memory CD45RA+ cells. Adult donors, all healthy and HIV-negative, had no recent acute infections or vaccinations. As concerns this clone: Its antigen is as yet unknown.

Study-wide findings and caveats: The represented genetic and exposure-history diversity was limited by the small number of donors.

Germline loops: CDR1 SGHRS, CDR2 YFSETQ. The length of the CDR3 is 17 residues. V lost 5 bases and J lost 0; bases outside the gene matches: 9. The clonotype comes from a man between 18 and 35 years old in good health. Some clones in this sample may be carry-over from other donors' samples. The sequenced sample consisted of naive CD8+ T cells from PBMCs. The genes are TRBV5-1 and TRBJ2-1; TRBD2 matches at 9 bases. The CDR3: CASSPWASGASYNEQFF. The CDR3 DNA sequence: TGCGCCAGCAGTCCTTGGGCTAGCGGGGCCTCCTACAATGAGCAGTTCTTC.